The clone carrying this T cell receptor beta chain has a count of ten or more. Its antigen remains unidentified. This entry comes from a study of T cells in Graves' hyperthyroidism and ophthalmopathy. Study-wide background: Initial diagnosis, before any treatment, was when peripheral blood was collected. Broader study findings: In blood, most of the thyroid clonotypes expanded above 0.001 were also present.

The investigators amplified TCR beta CDR3 regions from RNA transcripts. An initial round of RT-PCR targeting the TCR CDR3 relied on the HTBI primer set. TCRdb independently ran MiXCR on the multiplex PCR reads; one entry per CDR3 protein. The sample includes approximately 520,000 distinct CDR3 sequences, less than 25% of them seen just once. The authors deemed Graves' hyperthyroidism stable absent ophthalmopathy progression within 18 months. Diagnostic decisions used clinical symptoms, serum thyroxine and TRAb, thyroid ultrasound and orbital computed tomography. The germline V gene has CDR1 SGHRS and CDR2 YFSETQ. V lost 1 base and J 4 bases, leaving 9 bases between the germline ends. This CDR3 spans 13 amino acids.

The clonotype was recovered from a man between 18 and 35 years old with Graves' hyperthyroidism. The gene calls are TRBV5-1 and TRBJ2-7, with D unresolved. The source material was blood. The CDR3 nucleotides are TGCGCCAGCAGCTTGCCGTCGCAGTACGAGCAGTACTTC. Residues: CASSLPSQYEQYF.